Following are 18 T cell receptor beta chains from one sample sequenced in a study of human T cells and chemical hapten exposure. Each CDR3 protein gets one entry after TCRdb re-called the RACE reads with MiXCR. The sample lists approximately 45,000 distinct CDR3 sequences, 4.3% occurring once. Sample time point: healthy volunteer bleed at 2 weeks. The authors extracted total RNA from unfractionated whole blood. Material: whole blood. The source is a female donor in good health. Some clones in this sample may be carry-over from other donors' samples.

The V call is TRBV5-5, the J call TRBJ1-5; D unclear. The ends were cut back, 1 base at V and 4 bases at J, with 12 bases in the middle. Germline V gives CDR1 SGHKS, CDR2 YYEKEE (reference sequence). The CDR3 loop spans 15 amino acids. CDR3 in DNA: TGTGCCAGCAGCTTGTTTACGGCTCAAAATCAGCCCCAGCATTTT. Residues: CASSLFTAQNQPQHF.

This clonotype was picked up many times. The rearrangement uses TRBV20-1 and TRBJ1-3; D is ambiguous. The CDR3 extends over 13 amino acids. The V end was cut by 6 bases, the J end by 6 bases, with 15 bases between. In germline, CDR1 is DFQATT, CDR2 SNEGSKA (reference sequence). The CDR3 coding sequence is TGCAGTGCCCCATTTGAGGGAGAAAACACCATATATTTT. Its protein is CSAPFEGENTIYF.

This clonotype occurred many times. This chain uses TRBV3-1 with TRBJ2-1; D is unclear. V dropped 4 bases and J dropped 0 bases, with 10 bases sitting between them. The CDR3 spans 15 residues. Germline CDR1 is LGHDT and CDR2 is YNNKEL (reference sequence). Here the CDR3 DNA reads TGTGCCAGCAGCCCCGACCTGAGCTCCTACAATGAGCAGTTCTTC. Translating it yields CASSPDLSSYNEQFF.

This chain connects TRBV14 to TRBJ1-2; 7 bases agree with TRBD1. Germline V gene sequence: CDR1 SGHDN, CDR2 FVKESK. There are 15 residues in the CDR3. The ends lost 1 base at V and 4 bases at J; junction bases unmatched: 6. The CDR3, as DNA: TGTGCCAGCAGCCAAGGCAGGGGGGCTCCCTATGGCTACACCTTC. As protein: CASSQGRGAPYGYTF.

The table lists this clonotype with many counts. The chain has TRBV27 and TRBJ2-7, with 9 bases identical to TRBD1. The germline gives CDR1 MNHEY, CDR2 SMNVEV (reference sequence). The CDR3 contains 14 residues. Trimming removed 5 bases from V and 2 bases from J; junction bases left unmatched: 4. CDR3 nucleotide sequence: TGTGCCAGCAGTCGACAGGGGGGGGCCTACGAGCAGTACTTC. Its translation: CASSRQGGAYEQYF.

The sample holds a few counts of this clonotype. The chain is built from TRBV11-3 and TRBJ2-1; 8 bases are a match to TRBD1. CDR1 is SGHNT, CDR2 YENEEA, per germline. The CDR3 loop spans 14 amino acids. With V trimmed by 3 bases and J by 8 bases, 6 bases remained unmatched. CDR3 coding DNA: TGTGCCAGCAGCTTGGGCAGGGGGCCCTATGAGCAGTTCTTC. As protein: CASSLGRGPYEQFF.

This clonotype has more than one count but fewer than ten. The chain joins TRBV7-8 to TRBJ2-1; D may be TRBD2 (6 bases). Germline assignment: CDR1 SGHVS and CDR2 FQNEAQ. Trimming cost V 4 bases and J 12 bases, with 13 bases left between them. This CDR3 has 12 amino acids. CDR3 in amino acids: CASSSRGVGQFF. The DNA for the CDR3 is TGTGCCAGCAGCTCTCGCGGGGTTGGGCAGTTCTTC. Together with reference TRBV7-8 and TRBJ2-1, the CDR3 gives the full variable domain: GAGVSQSPRYKVAKRGQDVALRCDPISGHVSLFWYQQALGQGPEFLTYFQNEAQLDKSGLPSDRFFAERPEGSVSTLKIQRTQQEDSAVYLCASSSRGVGQFFGPGTRLTVL.

The CDR3 region is CASSGLRAEGAEDTEAFF. The CDR3 DNA reads TGTGCCAGCAGTGGACTTAGGGCGGAGGGGGCGGAAGACACTGAAGCTTTCTTT. This sequence joins TRBV28 and TRBJ1-1; TRBD1 matches at 7 bases. The V and J ends lost 5 bases and 3 bases, in that order; junction bases with no gene match: 18. This CDR3 is 18 amino acids long. Germline CDR1 reads MDHEN; CDR2 reads SYDVKM.

This clonotype is medium-sized. The V and J genes are TRBV4-2 and TRBJ1-5, with a possible D match to TRBD1 (5 bases). The CDR3 spans 15 residues. Between the trimmed V and J ends, which lost 3 bases and 4 bases, there was a span of 13 bases. In germline, CDR1 is LGHNA, CDR2 YNFKEQ. CDR3 in amino acids: CASSQGPAGNQPQHF. The CDR3 bases are TGTGCCAGCAGCCAGGGACCCGCGGGAAATCAGCCCCAGCATTTT.

This clonotype was counted many times. This chain connects TRBV27 to TRBJ2-7, with unresolved D. This CDR3 is 15 amino acids long. The germline CDR1 and CDR2 sequences are MNHEY and SMNVEV (reference sequence). V lost 6 bases to trimming and J lost 2 bases, with 17 bases between them. The DNA for the CDR3 is TGTGCCAGCAGCCTAGACGGAACGCTTCCCTACGAGCAGTACTTC. Amino acid sequence: CASSLDGTLPYEQYF.

This clonotype showed up many times. The chain has TRBV7-9 and TRBJ2-7, with no clear D. The V gene lost 3 bases and the J gene lost 1 base, with 4 bases spanning the gap. The CDR3 runs to 12 residues. From germline, CDR1 is SEHNR and CDR2 FQNEAQ (reference sequence). The CDR3 bases are TGTGCCAGCAGCTTTGCTTCCTACGAGCAGTACTTC. Protein sequence: CASSFASYEQYF.

This clonotype was found many times. The chain couples TRBV3-1 to TRBJ2-1; 7 positions match TRBD2. The CDR3 extends over 15 amino acids. Germline trimming cut 4 bases from V and 10 bases from J; bases unmatched to any gene: 13. Looked up from germline, CDR1 is LGHDT and CDR2 is YNNKEL (reference sequence). The CDR3 loop reads CASSPTSIFRGEQFF. CDR3 nucleotides: TGTGCCAGCAGCCCGACTAGCATTTTCCGTGGGGAGCAGTTCTTC.

This clonotype appeared many times. The chain uses TRBV6-2 or TRBV6-3 and TRBJ2-6, with D uncertain. Per germline, CDR1 MNHEY and CDR2 SVGEGT. V was clipped by 2 bases and J by 0 bases, with 11 bases between them. The CDR3 sequence is 17 residues long. CDR3 DNA: TGTGCCAGCAGTTACCCATCAAGAGGCTCTGGGGCCAACGTCCTGACTTTC. Translated: CASSYPSRGSGANVLTF.

This clonotype came up many times. This chain links TRBV11-2 with TRBJ1-5; possibly TRBD1 for D (6 bases). V lost 1 base and J 7 bases, leaving 8 bases between the germline ends. Germline CDR1 is SGHAT and CDR2 is FQNNGV. There are 13 residues in the CDR3. The CDR3 region is CASSLGDRQPQHF. CDR3 nucleotides: TGTGCCAGCAGCTTAGGAGACAGGCAGCCCCAGCATTTT.

This clonotype has only a few counts. The gene calls are TRBV7-9 and TRBJ2-7; 10 positions match TRBD1. This CDR3 has 15 amino acids. Germline lookup yields CDR1 SEHNR and CDR2 FQNEAQ (reference sequence). V dropped 4 bases and J dropped 4; count of bases not matched to a gene: 7. This CDR3 is CASSSTGGLGYEQYF. As DNA, the CDR3 is TGTGCCAGCAGCTCGACAGGGGGCTTGGGATACGAGCAGTACTTC.

This clonotype has more than one count but fewer than ten. The V gene is TRBV24-1, the J gene TRBJ2-1; D remains unclear. This CDR3 contains 16 residues. Germline V gene sequence: CDR1 KGHDR, CDR2 SFDVKD. The germline V and J ends were trimmed by 4 bases and 0 bases, with 12 bases remaining between them. The chain's CDR3 is CATSEAVSSSYNEQFF. The CDR3 DNA is TGTGCCACCAGTGAGGCGGTCTCGAGCTCCTACAATGAGCAGTTCTTC.

The table lists this clonotype with many counts. CDR3 loop: CASIKDRGRDLSYNEQFF. The CDR3 DNA reads TGTGCCAGCATAAAGGACAGGGGCCGAGACTTATCCTACAATGAGCAGTTCTTC. The chain uses TRBV27 and TRBJ2-1; TRBD1 agrees at 9 bases. The J segment lost 1 base and the V segment lost 7 bases, leaving 14 bases of the junction unmatched. Germline V gene sequence: CDR1 MNHEY, CDR2 SMNVEV (reference sequence). CDR3 length: 18 residues.

Ten or more counts support this clonotype. The chain has TRBV7-2 and TRBJ1-5; D is uncertain. Germline V CDR1 and CDR2: SGHTA, FQGNSA. The V end was cut by 0 bases, the J end by 0 bases, with 6 bases between. This CDR3 is built from 15 residues. CDR3 protein: CASSLAGYSNQPQHF. The CDR3 nucleotides read TGTGCCAGCAGCTTAGCAGGATATAGCAATCAGCCCCAGCATTTT.